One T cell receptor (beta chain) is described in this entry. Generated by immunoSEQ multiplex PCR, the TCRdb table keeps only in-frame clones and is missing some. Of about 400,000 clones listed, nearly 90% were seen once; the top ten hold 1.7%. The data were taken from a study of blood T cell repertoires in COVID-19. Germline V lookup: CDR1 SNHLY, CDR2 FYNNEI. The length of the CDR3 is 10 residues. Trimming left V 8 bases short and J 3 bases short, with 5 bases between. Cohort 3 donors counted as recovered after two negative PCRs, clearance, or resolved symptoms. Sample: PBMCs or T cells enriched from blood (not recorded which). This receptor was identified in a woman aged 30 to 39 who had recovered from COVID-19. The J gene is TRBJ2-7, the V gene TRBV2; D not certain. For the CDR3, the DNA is TGTGCCAGCCTCTACTACGAGCAGTACTTC. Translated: CASLYYEQYF.